Listed here are 20 T cell receptor beta chains from one sample, sequenced in a study of control samples from healthy donors and cancer patients. Generated by immunoSEQ multiplex PCR, the TCRdb table keeps only in-frame clones and is missing some. Of around 120,000 clones in the sample, roughly 87% are singletons; the top ten hold over 7.5%. Input material: blood. These receptors came from a man between 40 and 49 years old in good health.

The gene calls are TRBV19 and TRBJ2-3, with a tentative D call TRBD2 (7 bases). The CDR3 extends over 14 amino acids. Trimming took 3 bases from V and 4 from J, leaving 11 bases between them. The germline CDR1 and CDR2 sequences are LNHDA and SQIVND (reference sequence). The CDR3 loop is CASSMGGAADTQYF. CDR3 bases: TGTGCCAGTAGTATGGGGGGGGCAGCAGATACGCAGTATTTT.

The V gene is TRBV24-1, the J gene TRBJ2-4; tentatively, D is TRBD1 (6 bases). The germline V gene encodes CDR1 KGHDR and CDR2 SFDVKD. V lost 4 bases and J 6 bases, leaving 12 bases between the germline ends. The CDR3 runs 14 residues. The CDR3 loop reads CATSDHRDPNIQYF. In nucleotides, the CDR3 is TGTGCCACCAGTGACCACAGGGACCCAAACATTCAGTACTTC.

The rearrangement joins TRBV2 to TRBJ1-3; D unresolved. Trimming took off 3 bases at V and 1 base at J, with 10 bases between the two ends. CDR3 length equals 15 residues. Germline V gene sequence: CDR1 SNHLY, CDR2 FYNNEI. CDR3 sequence: CASSDYGQSGNTIYF. CDR3 bases: TGTGCCAGCAGTGACTACGGCCAGTCTGGAAACACCATATATTTT.

As DNA, the CDR3 is TGTGCCAGCAGCTTAGGGGCTAACGGGCATAATGAAAAACTGTTTTTT. The encoded protein is CASSLGANGHNEKLFF. V is TRBV11-2 and J is TRBJ1-4; D gene uncertain. The V gene's germline CDR1 is SGHAT and CDR2 FQNNGV. The CDR3 totals 16 residues. V dropped 1 base and J dropped 4 bases, with 13 bases sitting between them.

The table lists this clone with many counts. The DNA of the CDR3 is TGCGCCAGCAGCCAAGGGGGGGCCCTTCAAGAGACCCAGTACTTC. Protein sequence: CASSQGGALQETQYF. V usage is TRBV4-1 and J usage is TRBJ2-5, with D perhaps given as TRBD1 or TRBD2 (6 bases each). V lost 1 base and J 2 bases, leaving 11 bases between the germline ends. Germline V gene sequence: CDR1 MGHRA, CDR2 YSYEKL. The CDR3 sequence is 15 residues long.

The chain employs TRBV9 and TRBJ1-3, with 9 bases identical to TRBD1. The J segment lost 0 bases and the V segment lost 0 bases, leaving 7 bases of the junction unmatched. The V gene's germline CDR1 is SGDLS and CDR2 YYNGEE. This CDR3 comprises 18 residues. CDR3 coding DNA: TGTGCCAGCAGCGTAGGTCGGGACAGGGTTTACTCTGGAAACACCATATATTTT. Translated: CASSVGRDRVYSGNTIYF.

This sequence joins TRBV6-2 or TRBV6-3 and TRBJ1-5, with D uncertain. Germline V gene lookup returns CDR1 MNHEY and CDR2 SVGEGT. The ends were cut back, 2 bases at V and 1 base at J, with 9 bases in the middle. This CDR3 spans 15 amino acids. As DNA, the CDR3 is TGTGCCAGCAGTTACCACAGTAACAGCAATCAGCCCCAGCATTTT. Its protein product is CASSYHSNSNQPQHF.

The genes are TRBV7-8 and TRBJ2-1, with 12 bases that match TRBD2. V shed 8 bases and J 14 bases; nucleotides not matched to a gene: 13. CDR1 and CDR2 (germline): SGHVS, FQNEAQ. This CDR3 is built from 14 residues. For the CDR3, the DNA is TGTGCCAGCGGGACCGGGACTAGCGGGCCGGTGGAGTTCTTC. Protein product: CASGTGTSGPVEFF.

This clone was recorded only once. The chain joins TRBV27 to TRBJ2-5, with TRBD2 matching over 7 bases. The trim removed 6 bases at V and 5 bases at J, leaving 9 bases unmatched. The CDR3 runs 14 residues. The V gene's germline CDR1 is MNHEY and CDR2 SMNVEV (reference sequence). CDR3: CASSPTGGGETQYF. The CDR3 nucleotides are TGTGCCAGCAGCCCTACGGGGGGTGGTGAGACCCAGTACTTC.

The V gene is TRBV2, the J gene TRBJ1-4, with D possibly TRBD1 on 6 matching bases. V was trimmed by 4 bases and J by 10 bases, leaving 25 bases between them. The germline CDR1 and CDR2 sequences are SNHLY and FYNNEI. The CDR3 totals 17 residues. This CDR3 is CASSAADSLSGRRKLFF. CDR3 sequence (DNA): TGTGCCAGCAGTGCTGCGGACAGCCTAAGTGGTAGAAGAAAACTGTTTTTT.

The chain couples TRBV29-1 to TRBJ1-2, with D possibly TRBD1 on 5 matching bases. Trimming took off 7 bases at V and 7 bases at J, with 22 bases between the two ends. This CDR3 comprises 14 residues. The germline V gene has CDR1 SQVTM and CDR2 ANQGSEA. The CDR3 sequence is CSAGGGQGLSGYTF. In nucleotides, the CDR3 is TGCAGCGCTGGAGGAGGGCAGGGCCTAAGTGGCTACACCTTC.

This chain links TRBV15 with TRBJ1-1, with unresolved D. Germline V gene lookup returns CDR1 LNHNV and CDR2 YYDKDF (reference sequence). The length of the CDR3 is 12 residues. Trimming cost V 5 bases and J 3 bases, with 7 bases left between them. CDR3: CATSPEYTEAFF. The CDR3 DNA is TGTGCCACCAGCCCCGAGTACACTGAAGCTTTCTTT.

The gene calls are TRBV2 and TRBJ2-3; D is unclear. Per germline, CDR1 SNHLY and CDR2 FYNNEI. The CDR3 spans 15 residues. The germline V and J ends were trimmed by 3 bases and 0 bases, with 10 bases remaining between them. DNA of the CDR3: TGTGCCAGCAGTGATCGGACGTCTAGCACAGATACGCAGTATTTT. It translates to CASSDRTSSTDTQYF.

The V and J genes are TRBV11-3 and TRBJ2-3; D gene uncertain. Germline loops: CDR1 SGHNT, CDR2 YENEEA. The CDR3 is 14 amino acids. V was pared by 5 bases and J by 1 base, with 10 bases between. This chain's CDR3 is CASSPPLGTDTQYF. The CDR3 nucleotides are TGTGCCAGCAGCCCCCCCTTGGGCACAGATACGCAGTATTTT.

V usage is TRBV24-1 and J usage is TRBJ2-2; TRBD1 matches at 11 bases. The CDR3 totals 16 residues. Germline V gene lookup returns CDR1 KGHDR and CDR2 SFDVKD. V dropped 1 base and J dropped 7; count of bases not matched to a gene: 4. The CDR3 DNA sequence: TGTGCCACCAGTGATTTCGGACAGGGGGCGGGCGGGGAGCTGTTTTTT. Its protein is CATSDFGQGAGGELFF.

V and J are TRBV19 and TRBJ2-2, with a possible D match to TRBD1 (5 bases). The CDR3 runs 14 residues. From germline, CDR1 is LNHDA and CDR2 SQIVND (reference sequence). The germline V and J ends were trimmed by 4 bases and 0 bases, with 6 bases remaining between them. The CDR3 spells CASSKQANTGELFF. Written as DNA, the CDR3 is TGTGCCAGTAGTAAACAGGCGAACACCGGGGAGCTGTTTTTT.

About this clone itself: One end of the junction fails to match germline, which may point to a read error. The CDR3 is CATSGGGTGQETQYF. As DNA, the CDR3 is TGTGCCACAAGTGGGGGGGGTACCGGACAAGAGACCCAGTACTTC. The chain uses TRBV24-1 and TRBJ2-5, with 7 bases matching TRBD2. CDR1 is KGHDR and CDR2 is SFDVKD in the germline V gene. CDR3 size: 15 residues.

The table lists this clone with a few counts. The genes are TRBV10-1 and TRBJ2-5; 9 nucleotides align to TRBD1. The CDR3 is made up of 15 amino acids. The V and J ends lost 8 bases and 3 bases, in that order; junction bases with no gene match: 10. Germline-derived CDR1 and CDR2 are WNHNN and SYGVQD (reference sequence). The CDR3, as DNA: TGCGCCAGCGGCCAAGGACAGGGGATCGAAGAGACCCAGTACTTC. Its translation is CASGQGQGIEETQYF.

The chain has TRBV7-9 and TRBJ1-2; 8 bases map to TRBD1. Germline V gene lookup returns CDR1 SEHNR and CDR2 FQNEAQ (reference sequence). The CDR3 loop spans 15 amino acids. Unmatched junction bases numbered 9, after V lost 2 bases and J lost 7 bases. CDR3 sequence reads: CASSLSLTGAGGYTF. The DNA for the CDR3 is TGTGCCAGCAGCTTATCCCTGACAGGGGCAGGTGGCTACACCTTC.

The gene calls are TRBV3-1 (or the pseudogene TRBV3-2) and TRBJ1-6, with no clear D. There are 12 residues in the CDR3. V lost 5 bases and J 11 bases, leaving 10 bases between the germline ends. Per germline, CDR1 LGHDT and CDR2 YNNKEL (reference sequence). The CDR3 loop reads CASSRAGPPLHF. The CDR3, as DNA: TGTGCCAGCAGCAGAGCCGGTCCACCCCTCCACTTT.